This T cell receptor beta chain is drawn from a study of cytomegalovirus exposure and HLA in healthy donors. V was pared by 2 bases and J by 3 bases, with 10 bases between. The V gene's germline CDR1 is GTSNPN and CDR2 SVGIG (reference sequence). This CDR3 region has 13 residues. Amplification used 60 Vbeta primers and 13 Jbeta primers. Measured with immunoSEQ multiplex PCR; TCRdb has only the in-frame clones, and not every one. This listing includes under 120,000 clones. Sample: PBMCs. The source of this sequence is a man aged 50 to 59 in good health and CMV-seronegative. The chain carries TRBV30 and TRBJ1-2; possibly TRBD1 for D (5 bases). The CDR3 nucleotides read TGTGCCTGGAGTTGGAGGGGACACTATGGCTACACCTTC. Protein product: CAWSWRGHYGYTF.